This TCR beta chain was obtained from a study of a mutant IDH1 vaccine in newly diagnosed glioma. The overall study: Visit V13 took place at week 47, and visit V12 happened at week 35.

In the case of this clone: What it recognizes is unknown.

CDR1 is SGHRS, CDR2 YFSETQ, per germline. This CDR3 spans 15 amino acids. J was trimmed by 4 bases and V by 4 bases; bases with no gene match: 7. Assay: immunoSEQ multiplex PCR; the TCRdb copy retains only in-frame clones and omits some. In the table there are tens of thousands of clones, roughly 84% of which are singletons. Time point of the sample: week 35, safety follow-up. Vaccination used 300 ug of mutant IDH1 20-mer peptide per dose, with topical imiquimod. There were eight vaccinations for patients, given in weeks 1, 3, 5, 7, 11, 15, 19 and 23. This TCR derives from a man younger than 45 with glioma. Material: PBMCs, obtained from a glioma patient whose treatment included an IDH1 peptide vaccine. This chain links TRBV5-1 with TRBJ2-7; TRBD1 matches at 11 bases. Here the CDR3 reads CASSIGQGARYEQYF. CDR3 DNA: TGCGCCAGCAGCATCGGACAGGGGGCTAGGTACGAGCAGTACTTC.